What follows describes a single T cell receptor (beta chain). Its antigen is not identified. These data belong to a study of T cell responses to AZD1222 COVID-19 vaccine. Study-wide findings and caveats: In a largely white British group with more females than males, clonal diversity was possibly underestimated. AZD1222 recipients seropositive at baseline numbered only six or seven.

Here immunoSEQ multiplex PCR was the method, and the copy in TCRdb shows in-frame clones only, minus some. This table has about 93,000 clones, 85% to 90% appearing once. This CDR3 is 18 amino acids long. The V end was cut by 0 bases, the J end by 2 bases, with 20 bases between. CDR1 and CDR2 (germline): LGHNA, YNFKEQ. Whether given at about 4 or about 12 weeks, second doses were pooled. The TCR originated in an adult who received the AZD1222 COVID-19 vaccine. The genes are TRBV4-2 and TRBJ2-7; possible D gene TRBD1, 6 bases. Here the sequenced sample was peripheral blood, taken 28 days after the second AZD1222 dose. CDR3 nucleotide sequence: TGTGCCAGCAGCCAAGAATCTCTCCTCACAGGGAAACCCTACGAGCAGTACTTC. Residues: CASSQESLLTGKPYEQYF.